This T cell receptor (beta chain) was captured in a study of cytomegalovirus exposure and HLA in healthy donors. This PCR relied on a set of 60 Vbeta primers and 13 Jbeta primers. Using immunoSEQ multiplex PCR, the repertoire was profiled, and TCRdb retains in-frame clones only, with some absent. The sample lists around 110,000 clones, roughly 82% seen once, with approximately 2.5% in the top ten. This clone was seen a single time. The receptor was derived from a man younger than 45 in good health and CMV-seropositive. The sequenced material came from PBMCs.

The CDR3 reads CASRSYNEQFF. Written as DNA, the CDR3 is TGTGCCAGCAGGAGCTACAATGAGCAGTTCTTC. The chain uses TRBV6-1 and TRBJ2-1; D gene ambiguous. This CDR3 contains 11 residues. The germline V and J ends were trimmed by 6 bases and 3 bases, with 3 bases remaining between them. In germline, CDR1 is MNHNS, CDR2 SASEGT.